These T cell receptor beta chains were read from a single sample in a study of control samples from healthy donors and cancer patients. Data came from immunoSEQ multiplex PCR; TCRdb stores just in-frame clones and leaves some out. The sample consists of roughly 150,000 clones, over 85% of them appearing once. What was sequenced was blood. The receptors stem from a man aged 45-65 years in good health. Each CDR3 is given with its conserved first and last residue. D genes are given only for firm matches. Expanded clones get a size class; other rows say once, few or many, or leave the size out.

j_call,d_call,v_call,clone_size,cdr3_aa,cdr3_nt
TRBJ1-2,.,TRBV6-5,.,CASSQISHGYTF,TGTGCCAGCAGCCAAATAAGCCATGGCTACACCTTC
TRBJ1-6,.,TRBV25-1,.,CASRRGWDSPLHF,TGTGCCAGCAGAAGGGGTTGGGATTCACCCCTCCACTTT
TRBJ1-2,TRBD1,TRBV6-1,.,CASSGNWDSRLYGYTF,TGTGCCAGCAGTGGAAATTGGGACAGCCGGCTCTATGGCTACACCTTC
TRBJ1-2,TRBD1,TRBV5-1,.,CASRPDREGIGYTF,TGCGCCAGCAGACCTGACAGGGAGGGAATAGGCTACACCTTC
TRBJ1-5,.,TRBV27,few,CASSLRRGGQPQHF,TGTGCCAGCAGTTTAAGGCGGGGAGGTCAGCCCCAGCATTTT
TRBJ1-1,.,TRBV15,.,CATSREKGVNTEAFF,TGTGCCACCAGCAGGGAGAAGGGCGTGAACACTGAAGCTTTCTTT
TRBJ2-3,TRBD1,TRBV7-2,.,CASSLDRGLDTQYF,TGTGCCAGCAGCTTAGACAGGGGGCTGGATACGCAGTATTTT
TRBJ2-2,TRBD1,TRBV28,.,CAISRTGAITGELFF,TGTGCCATTTCCCGGACAGGGGCGATCACCGGGGAGCTGTTTTTT
TRBJ1-2,TRBD1,TRBV29-1,once,CSVETGGAGGYTF,TGCAGCGTTGAGACAGGGGGCGCAGGTGGCTACACCTTC
TRBJ1-4,.,TRBV18,.,CASSRQRVGEKLFF,TGTGCCAGCTCCCGCCAAAGAGTAGGTGAAAAACTGTTTTTT
TRBJ1-4,.,TRBV24-1,.,CATSDSWSGGKLFF,TGTGCCACCAGTGATTCGTGGTCCGGGGGAAAACTGTTTTTT
TRBJ1-1,.,TRBV12-3/TRBV12-4,.,CASSLEQNTEAFF,TGTGCCAGCAGTTTAGAACAGAACACTGAAGCTTTCTTT
TRBJ1-2,.,TRBV6-5,few,CASSPSPGSYGYTF,TGTGCCAGCAGCCCGAGTCCCGGGAGCTATGGCTACACCTTC
TRBJ1-3,.,TRBV7-6,.,CASSLGAGSGGNTIYF,TGTGCCAGCAGCTTAGGGGCAGGTTCGGGAGGAAACACCATATATTTT
TRBJ2-7,.,TRBV5-4,.,CASSLGGFSYEQYF,TGTGCCAGCAGCTTGGGCGGATTCTCCTACGAGCAGTACTTC
TRBJ2-3,.,TRBV23-1,once,CASSQVPGTDTQYF,TGCGCCAGCAGTCAAGTTCCTGGCACAGATACGCAGTATTTT
TRBJ1-1,.,TRBV6-1,.,CASSENYVDTEAFF,TGTGCCAGCAGTGAAAATTATGTGGACACTGAAGCTTTCTTT
TRBJ2-1,TRBD1,TRBV29-1,.,CSAQRGTGVNEQFF,TGCAGCGCCCAACGGGGGACAGGGGTAAATGAGCAGTTCTTC
TRBJ2-7,TRBD2,TRBV7-2,.,CASSLGGGRAYEQYF,TGTGCCAGCAGCTTAGGTGGCGGGAGGGCCTACGAGCAGTACTTC
TRBJ2-6,.,TRBV28,once,CASSLSGRGSGANVLTF,TGTGCCAGCAGTTTAAGTGGCAGGGGTTCTGGGGCCAACGTCCTGACTTTC
TRBJ2-3,.,TRBV28,few,CASSLLLSTDTQYF,TGTGCCAGCAGTTTATTATTAAGCACAGATACGCAGTATTTT
TRBJ2-7,TRBD2,TRBV4-1,.,CASSQDRGTSGKYEQYF,TGCGCCAGCAGCCAAGATAGGGGGACTAGCGGGAAATACGAGCAGTACTTC
TRBJ2-7,TRBD2,TRBV25-1,.,CASSPSGSGAYEQYF,TGTGCCAGCAGTCCAAGCGGGAGTGGGGCTTACGAGCAGTACTTC
TRBJ2-7,TRBD1,TRBV25-1,once,CASHGQGARVRYF,TGTGCCAGCCACGGACAGGGGGCGCGGGTTAGGTACTTC
TRBJ2-7,TRBD1,TRBV10-1,.,CASSVGTGGYEQYF,TGCGCCAGCAGTGTTGGGACAGGGGGCTACGAGCAGTACTTC
TRBJ2-7,.,TRBV14,.,CASSQGNEQYF,TGTGCCAGCAGCCAAGGTAACGAGCAGTACTTC
TRBJ2-3,.,TRBV14,.,CASCESLTDTQYF,TGTGCCAGCTGTGAATCACTCACAGATACGCAGTATTTT
TRBJ2-6,.,TRBV5-4,.,CASSLRLTGANVLTF,TGTGCCAGCAGCCTGAGGTTAACTGGGGCCAACGTCCTGACTTTC
TRBJ2-6,.,TRBV18,once,CASSPRPGSGANVLTF,TGTGCCAGCTCACCACGGCCAGGCTCTGGGGCCAACGTCCTGACTTTC
TRBJ1-2,.,TRBV25-1,.,CASSGEFGAVFNYGYTF,TGTGCCAGCAGTGGCGAGTTTGGGGCCGTCTTTAACTATGGCTACACCTTC
TRBJ1-1,.,TRBV12-5,.,CASGLVLGTLNTEAFF,TGTGCTAGTGGTTTGGTACTTGGGACCCTGAACACTGAAGCTTTCTTT
TRBJ1-1,.,TRBV5-1,.,CASSLEGSWTEAFF,TGCGCCAGCAGCTTGGAGGGATCCTGGACTGAAGCTTTCTTT
TRBJ2-1,TRBD2,TRBV29-1,.,CSVAGLAGSYNEQFF,TGCAGCGTTGCCGGACTAGCGGGCTCCTACAATGAGCAGTTCTTC
TRBJ2-5,.,TRBV19,.,CASSMSSGKPGRETQYF,TGTGCCAGTAGTATGAGTTCGGGGAAACCGGGCCGGGAGACCCAGTACTTC
TRBJ1-2,TRBD1,TRBV28,.,CASSPLHGTAYGYTF,TGTGCCAGCAGTCCATTACACGGGACAGCCTATGGCTACACCTTC
TRBJ2-3,.,TRBV6-1,.,CASSEVLDTQYF,TGTGCCAGCAGTGAAGTATTAGATACGCAGTATTTT
TRBJ2-7,.,TRBV6-5,.,CASSGTFSYEQYF,TGTGCCAGCAGCGGGACATTCTCCTACGAGCAGTACTTC
TRBJ2-3,TRBD2,TRBV24-1,.,CATSEGSGLAGSTDTQYF,TGTGCCACCAGTGAGGGGTCTGGACTAGCGGGCAGCACAGATACGCAGTATTTT
TRBJ1-1,.,TRBV5-8,.,CASSFQGRAFF,TGTGCCAGCAGCTTCCAGGGTAGAGCTTTCTTT